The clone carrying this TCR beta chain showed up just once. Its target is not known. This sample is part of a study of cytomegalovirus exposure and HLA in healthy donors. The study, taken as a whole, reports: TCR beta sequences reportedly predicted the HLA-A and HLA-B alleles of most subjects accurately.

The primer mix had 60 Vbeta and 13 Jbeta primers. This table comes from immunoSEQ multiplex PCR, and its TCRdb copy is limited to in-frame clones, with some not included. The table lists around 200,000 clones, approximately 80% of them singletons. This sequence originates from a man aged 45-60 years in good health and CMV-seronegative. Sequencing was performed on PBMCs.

CDR3 bases: TGCGCCAGCAGCCAAGAGGGGACGAACCCCCGGGGGTCTAAGTTCTTC. Translating gives CASSQEGTNPRGSKFF. The chain joins TRBV4-1 to TRBJ2-1, with a tentative D call TRBD2 (6 bases). The CDR3 totals 16 residues. V lost 0 bases, J lost 14 bases, and 23 bases lay in between. Germline V gives CDR1 MGHRA, CDR2 YSYEKL.